The T cell receptor beta chain described here comes from a study of blood T cell repertoires in COVID-19. Study summary: Sites across the United States, Italy and Spain contributed samples from acute and convalescent COVID-19. Sources were T cells, B-cell-depleted T cells, or PBMCs; the material itself was cDNA or gDNA.

The ends were cut back, 6 bases at V and 0 bases at J, with 11 bases in the middle. This CDR3 is 14 amino acids long. CDR1 and CDR2 from the germline V gene are LNHDA and SQIVND (reference sequence). Sequencing used immunoSEQ multiplex PCR; TCRdb keeps in-frame clones, though not all of them. Of roughly 190,000 clones in the sample, roughly 84% were seen once. The sequencing input was peripheral blood. This sequence was found in a woman aged 40 to 55 who had recovered from COVID-19. The chain has TRBV19 and TRBJ1-1; no definite D call. The CDR3: CASRVPGMNTEAFF. The CDR3 nucleotides are TGTGCCAGTAGAGTTCCGGGGATGAACACTGAAGCTTTCTTT.